This T cell receptor (beta chain) was captured by sequencing in a study of Tregs in tolerant kidney transplant recipients. Whole-study findings and limits: Expanding Tregs on activated donor B cells appeared to best identify donor-specific TCRbeta clones. This study did not directly address biological reproducibility. In tolerant patients, donor-specific Tregs outgrew total Tregs, suggesting antigen-driven expansion.

V was pared by 2 bases and J by 3 bases, with 8 bases of the junction left unmatched. Germline-derived CDR1 and CDR2 are SEHNR and FQNEAQ (reference sequence). The CDR3 consists of 16 residues. The nonmyeloablative bone marrow transplants came from related graft donors, with transient mixed chimerism. CD4+CD25+CD127- Tregs, CD4+CD25- non-Tregs, CD4 and CD8 cells were sorted. In regard to this clone: The antigen remains unidentified.

The method was immunoSEQ multiplex PCR; TCRdb's version includes in-frame clones alone and lacks a portion of them. This sample carries tens of thousands of clones, over 85% of them seen once, and the ten largest clones take around 1.5%. This receptor was identified in a human patient who received a combined kidney and bone marrow transplant. The graft donor may be the source of some T cells. The material sequenced was CD4+ T cells from blood (PBMCs), taken 12 months after the transplant. This chain uses TRBV7-9 with TRBJ2-5, with 8 bases fitting TRBD1. The CDR3 DNA follows: TGTGCCAGCAGCTTATCAACGACAGGGGTGAAAGAGACCCAGTACTTC. Its protein is CASSLSTTGVKETQYF.